Shown below are 21 T cell receptor beta chains from a single sample sequenced in a study of blood T cell repertoires in COVID-19. Only in-frame clones appear in the TCRdb table, and some are missing; sequencing was by immunoSEQ multiplex PCR. This sample has about 310,000 clones; about nine tenths occur once, and the top ten carry about 9.8%. The material sequenced was PBMCs or T cells enriched from blood (not recorded which). These TCRs come from a woman in her late teens or twenties who had recovered from COVID-19.

The rearrangement joins TRBV5-1 to TRBJ2-4, with 10 bases that match TRBD2. This CDR3 is built from 17 residues. Germline V gives CDR1 SGHRS, CDR2 YFSETQ. Unmatched junction bases numbered 5, after V lost 0 bases and J lost 2 bases. CDR3 in amino acids: CASSLEAGGHSKNIQYF. The CDR3, as DNA: TGCGCCAGCAGCTTGGAAGCGGGGGGGCATTCCAAAAACATTCAGTACTTC.

This sequence joins TRBV7-6 and TRBJ2-2; TRBD1 might be the D (6 bases). CDR1 SGHVS and CDR2 FNYEAQ come from the germline V gene. This CDR3 has 16 amino acids. Trimming pared 1 base from V and 4 bases from J, leaving 13 bases between. The CDR3: CASSLDTGFVTGELFF. For the CDR3, the DNA is TGTGCCAGCAGCTTAGACACAGGGTTTGTCACCGGGGAGCTGTTTTTT. Variable domain in full (rest from reference TRBV7-6 and TRBJ2-2): GAGVSQSPRYKVTKRGQDVALRCDPISGHVSLYWYRQALGQGPEFLTYFNYEAQQDKSGLPNDRFSAERPEGSISTLTIQRTEQRDSAMYRCASSLDTGFVTGELFFGEGSRLTVL.

The chain carries TRBV4-1 and TRBJ1-4; TRBD1 might be the D (6 bases). Germline assignment: CDR1 MGHRA and CDR2 YSYEKL. The germline V and J ends were trimmed by 1 base and 6 bases, with 15 bases remaining between them. The CDR3 loop spans 16 amino acids. The CDR3 DNA sequence: TGCGCCAGCAGCCAAGCGGTAGACAGGATGGATGAAAAACTGTTTTTT. It is translated as CASSQAVDRMDEKLFF.

The chain combines TRBV28 with TRBJ1-4; D perhaps matches TRBD1 (5 bases). Germline assignment: CDR1 MDHEN and CDR2 SYDVKM. The V and J ends lost 3 bases and 4 bases respectively, with 15 bases between them. The CDR3 contains 16 residues. This CDR3 is CASSFSQGLLNEKLFF. The DNA of the CDR3 is TGTGCCAGCAGTTTCTCCCAGGGACTGCTTAATGAAAAACTGTTTTTT.

This clone was counted only a few times. V gene TRBV5-5 combines with J gene TRBJ1-2; weak D call: TRBD1 (5 bases). CDR3 length: 13 amino acids. Germline CDR1 SGHKS, CDR2 YYEKEE (reference sequence). V was cut by 0 bases and J by 4 bases, with 7 bases left in between. Here the CDR3 DNA reads TGTGCCAGCAGCTTGGAAGGGGCCTATGGCTACACCTTC. It codes for CASSLEGAYGYTF.

This chain uses TRBV4-1 with TRBJ2-1; 8 positions agree with TRBD2. This CDR3 has 16 residues. The germline V gene encodes CDR1 MGHRA and CDR2 YSYEKL. V lost 1 base and J lost 5; bases outside the gene matches: 7. The CDR3 sequence is CASSQVGAGANNEQFF. The CDR3 DNA reads as TGCGCCAGCAGCCAAGTGGGAGCGGGAGCCAACAATGAGCAGTTCTTC.

This rearrangement joins TRBV7-9 to TRBJ1-3; D remains ambiguous. V shed 1 base and J shed 8 bases, with 3 bases lying between them. The germline gives CDR1 SEHNR, CDR2 FQNEAQ (reference sequence). The CDR3 is 11 amino acids. CDR3 sequence reads: CASSLGDTIYF. As DNA, the CDR3 is TGTGCCAGCAGCTTAGGCGACACCATATATTTT.

The chain joins TRBV4-3 to TRBJ1-4; 7 positions match TRBD1. The CDR3 spans 16 residues. V lost 1 base and J lost 8; bases outside the gene matches: 10. Per germline, CDR1 LGHNA and CDR2 YSLEER. DNA of the CDR3: TGCGCCAGCAGCCAAGGGGTACAGGGGTACGGCGAAAAACTGTTTTTT. It codes for CASSQGVQGYGEKLFF.

This clone was seen a handful of times. The chain links TRBV7-9 to TRBJ2-7, with D maybe TRBD1 (6 bases). Germline V gene lookup returns CDR1 SEHNR and CDR2 FQNEAQ (reference sequence). Trimming removed 8 bases from V and 1 base from J, with 12 bases in between. The CDR3 is made up of 13 amino acids. CDR3: CASGQSLSYEQYF. CDR3 coding DNA: TGTGCCAGCGGACAGAGCCTTTCCTACGAGCAGTACTTC.

V usage is TRBV11-2 and J usage is TRBJ1-1, with TRBD1 identical over 7 bases. The germline gives CDR1 SGHAT, CDR2 FQNNGV. The CDR3 has 14 residues. With 5 bases clipped from V and 4 bases from J, the junction kept 7 bases outside the gene matches. CDR3 protein: CASSVSRGVTEAFF. The CDR3 DNA is TGTGCCAGCAGCGTCAGCAGGGGGGTCACTGAAGCTTTCTTT.

A single count supports this clone. The chain links TRBV13 to TRBJ2-7, with D possibly TRBD2 on 5 matching bases. The CDR3 sequence is 14 residues long. From germline, CDR1 is PRHDT and CDR2 FYEKMQ (reference sequence). V lost 3 bases and J 4 bases, leaving 13 bases between the germline ends. This CDR3 reads CASSFKGSRYEQYF. The CDR3 coding sequence is TGTGCCAGCAGCTTCAAAGGGAGCAGGTACGAGCAGTACTTC.

The gene calls are TRBV3-1 (or the pseudogene TRBV3-2) and TRBJ1-1; tentatively, D is TRBD1 (6 bases). The CDR3 has 14 residues. The germline V gene has CDR1 LGHDT and CDR2 YNNKEL (reference sequence). Trimming removed 4 bases at V and 4 bases at J, with 13 bases between. The DNA of the CDR3 is TGTGCCAGCAGCCCTCGACAGGAAATCACTGAAGCTTTCTTT. Its translation is CASSPRQEITEAFF.

The chain is built from TRBV5-1 and TRBJ1-1, with TRBD1 identical over 8 bases. This CDR3 has 16 residues. From germline, CDR1 is SGHRS and CDR2 YFSETQ. V shed 0 bases and J 0 bases; nucleotides not matched to a gene: 4. CDR3 region: CASSLDRGTLNTEAFF. DNA for the CDR3: TGCGCCAGCAGCTTGGACAGGGGGACGTTGAACACTGAAGCTTTCTTT. Based on the CDR3 plus reference TRBV5-1 and TRBJ1-1, the full variable domain is KAGVTQTPRYLIKTRGQQVTLSCSPISGHRSVSWYQQTPGQGLQFLFEYFSETQRNKGNFPGRFSGRQFSNSRSEMNVSTLELGDSALYLCASSLDRGTLNTEAFFGQGTRLTVV.

V and J are TRBV28 and TRBJ1-1; D is ambiguous. V shed 2 bases and J shed 2 bases, with 9 bases lying between them. CDR3 length: 14 residues. Germline lookup yields CDR1 MDHEN and CDR2 SYDVKM. CDR3 DNA sequence: TGTGCCAGCAGTTTACGCCAGATTAACACTGAAGCTTTCTTT. Protein product: CASSLRQINTEAFF.

The J gene is TRBJ1-2, the V gene TRBV28, with a weak D call TRBD1 (6 bases). Germline V gene lookup returns CDR1 MDHEN and CDR2 SYDVKM. The CDR3 has 15 amino acids. V was trimmed by 7 bases and J by 1 base, leaving 16 bases between them. CDR3 residues: CASNPQGWDNYGYTF. The CDR3 nucleotides are TGTGCCAGCAACCCCCAGGGGTGGGATAACTATGGCTACACCTTC.

The sample holds one count of this clone. The rearrangement uses TRBV9 and TRBJ2-7; D perhaps matches TRBD2 (7 bases). Germline V gives CDR1 SGDLS, CDR2 YYNGEE. This CDR3 comprises 16 residues. The V and J ends lost 8 bases and 3 bases respectively, with 24 bases between them. CDR3 coding DNA: TGTGCCAGTGGGGGGGCTACCGTCCTCTTGGACTACGAGCAGTACTTC. Protein sequence: CASGGATVLLDYEQYF.

The chain uses TRBV7-9 and TRBJ2-7; 9 positions match TRBD2. This CDR3 contains 16 residues. Germline loops: CDR1 SEHNR, CDR2 FQNEAQ (reference sequence). V trimming: 5 bases; J trimming: 4 bases; junction bases outside the gene matches: 12. Written as DNA, the CDR3 is TGTGCCAGCAGCGTTAGTAGGCTAGCGGGGACTTACGAGCAGTACTTC. This translates into CASSVSRLAGTYEQYF. Based on the CDR3 plus reference TRBV7-9 and TRBJ2-7, the full variable domain is DTGVSQNPRHKITKRGQNVTFRCDPISEHNRLYWYRQTLGQGPEFLTYFQNEAQLEKSRLLSDRFSAERPKGSFSTLEIQRTEQGDSAMYLCASSVSRLAGTYEQYFGPGTRLTVT.

The V call is TRBV7-3, the J call TRBJ2-2; no definite D call. Trimming cost V 1 base and J 0 bases, with 9 bases left between them. CDR3 length equals 16 residues. The germline CDR1 and CDR2 sequences are SGHTA and FQGTGA. CDR3 DNA: TGTGCCAGCAGCTTAAGTCCCATAGCGAACACCGGGGAGCTGTTTTTT. Its translation is CASSLSPIANTGELFF.

The rearrangement links TRBV19 to TRBJ2-2; 11 nucleotides match TRBD2. The CDR3 is 18 amino acids. CDR1 is LNHDA, CDR2 SQIVND, per germline (reference sequence). Trimming removed 11 bases from V and 1 base from J; junction bases left unmatched: 15. The CDR3 reads CAARSKLAGDGNTGELFF. The CDR3 nucleotides are TGTGCCGCCCGGAGCAAACTAGCGGGAGACGGGAACACCGGGGAGCTGTTTTTT.

In this sample, this clone turned up once. V gene TRBV7-8 combines with J gene TRBJ1-1; 8 bases align to TRBD1. The trim removed 5 bases at V and 11 bases at J, leaving 10 bases unmatched. The V gene's germline CDR1 is SGHVS and CDR2 FQNEAQ. This CDR3 is built from 13 residues. Written as DNA, the CDR3 is TGTGCCAGCAGCGCAGGACAGGGAGTGGGTGCTTTCTTT. This translates into CASSAGQGVGAFF.

This chain's CDR3 is CATSGTSGSTDTQYF. CDR3 coding DNA: TGTGCCACCAGTGGGACTAGCGGCAGCACAGATACGCAGTATTTT. The J gene is TRBJ2-3, the V gene TRBV24-1; 10 nucleotides agree with TRBD2. From germline, CDR1 is KGHDR and CDR2 SFDVKD. V was pared by 5 bases and J by 0 bases, with 1 base of the junction left unmatched. This CDR3 is built from 15 residues.